The 21 T cell receptor beta chains below come from one sample, sequenced in a study of blood T cell repertoires in COVID-19. Some clones are missing from TCRdb's copy, which holds only in-frame ones; the method was immunoSEQ multiplex PCR. This sample has approximately 210,000 clones, with just over 90% found just once. Sequences were obtained from peripheral blood. Every receptor here comes from a man younger than 45 with acute or convalescent COVID-19.

This clone was detected a few times. The chain combines TRBV7-2 with TRBJ2-7, with a tentative D call TRBD1 (6 bases). The CDR3 contains 14 residues. The V end lost 7 bases, the J end lost 7 bases, and 20 bases lay between the germline ends. Germline CDR1 reads SGHTA; CDR2 reads FQGNSA. In DNA form, the CDR3 reads TGTGCCAGCACCTCTTACCTAAGGACAGAGGAGCAGTACTTC. It codes for CASTSYLRTEEQYF. Looking up the rest from reference TRBV7-2 and TRBJ2-7 gives the full variable domain: GAGVSQSPSNKVTEKGKDVELRCDPISGHTALYWYRQSLGQGLEFLIYFQGNSAPDKSGLPSDRFSAERTGGSVSTLTIQRTQQEDSAVYLCASTSYLRTEEQYFGPGTRLTVT.

To note about this clone: At one boundary the junction diverges from the germline segment, which might be a read error. The chain joins TRBV29-1 to TRBJ2-1; D might be TRBD2 (5 bases). There are 13 residues in the CDR3. Germline V CDR1 and CDR2: SQVTM, ANQGSEA. CDR3 sequence reads: CSVGGGGYDEQFF. The DNA for the CDR3 is TGCAGCGTTGGGGGTGGAGGCTACGATGAGCAGTTCTTC.

This rearrangement joins TRBV19 to TRBJ2-4, with D possibly being TRBD2 (5 bases). V was trimmed by 7 bases and J by 6 bases, leaving 13 bases between them. The CDR3 contains 13 residues. CDR1 and CDR2 from the germline V gene are LNHDA and SQIVND (reference sequence). CDR3 sequence (DNA): TGTGCCAGTACCCTACCCGAGGGAAACATTCAGTACTTC. Translation gives CASTLPEGNIQYF.

The J gene is TRBJ2-2, the V gene TRBV19; maybe TRBD1 (5 bases). V was trimmed by 7 bases and J by 4 bases, leaving 16 bases between them. Germline-derived CDR1 and CDR2 are LNHDA and SQIVND (reference sequence). The CDR3 covers 15 residues. CDR3 loop: CASNEETGPTGELFF. For the CDR3, the DNA is TGTGCCAGTAATGAGGAAACAGGCCCCACCGGGGAGCTGTTTTTT.

This sequence joins TRBV5-5 and TRBJ1-5; D might be TRBD1 (6 bases). The CDR3 is made up of 16 amino acids. Trimming shortened V by 3 bases and J by 7 bases, and 20 bases separated the two germline ends. Germline CDR1 is SGHKS and CDR2 is YYEKEE (reference sequence). CDR3 coding DNA: TGTGCCAGCAGCTGGGCGGGGGCAAGGAAAGGCCAGCCCCAGCATTTT. Its translation: CASSWAGARKGQPQHF. Filled out from reference TRBV5-5 and TRBJ1-5, the complete variable domain reads DAGVTQSPTHLIKTRGQQVTLRCSPISGHKSVSWYQQVLGQGPQFIFQYYEKEERGRGNFPDRFSARQFPNYSSELNVNALLLGDSALYLCASSWAGARKGQPQHFGDGTRLSIL.

The V call is TRBV18, the J call TRBJ2-4; no reliable D call. The CDR3 consists of 14 residues. V was shortened by 6 bases and J by 5 bases, with 14 bases between the two germline ends. Germline CDR1 KGHSH, CDR2 LQKENI. The CDR3 here is CASSSYGDQNIQYF. Written as DNA, the CDR3 is TGTGCCAGCTCCTCCTACGGAGACCAAAACATTCAGTACTTC. Full variable domain (missing parts from reference TRBV18 and TRBJ2-4): NAGVMQNPRHLVRRRGQEARLRCSPMKGHSHVYWYRQLPEEGLKFMVYLQKENIIDESGMPKERFSAEFPKEGPSILRIQQVVRGDSAAYFCASSSYGDQNIQYFGAGTRLSVL.

The chain carries TRBV7-2 and TRBJ2-5, with 9 positions matching TRBD2. The J segment lost 4 bases and the V segment lost 6 bases, leaving 9 bases of the junction unmatched. Germline V gene data show CDR1 as SGHTA and CDR2 as FQGNSA. The CDR3 is made up of 15 amino acids. The DNA for the CDR3 is TGTGCCAGCAGATCTAGCGGGGCTGGGGGAGAGACCCAGTACTTC. Residues: CASRSSGAGGETQYF.

The genes are TRBV24-1 and TRBJ2-1, with a weak D call TRBD1 (6 bases). V lost 3 bases and J 4 bases, leaving 6 bases between the germline ends. The CDR3 spans 13 residues. Germline lookup yields CDR1 KGHDR and CDR2 SFDVKD. The CDR3 DNA sequence: TGTGCCACCAGTGATGGACAGTACAATGAGCAGTTCTTC. Translating gives CATSDGQYNEQFF.

This rearrangement joins TRBV7-6 to TRBJ1-1, with D tentatively TRBD1 (6 bases). Trimming removed 5 bases from V and 1 base from J, with 11 bases in between. CDR1 is SGHVS, CDR2 FNYEAQ, per germline. The CDR3 covers 14 residues. CDR3 bases: TGTGCCAGCAGCCTCACACAGGGGAACACTGAAGCTTTCTTT. This encodes CASSLTQGNTEAFF.

The chain joins TRBV5-1 to TRBJ2-1, with TRBD2 as a possible D gene (5 bases). Between the trimmed V and J ends, which lost 3 bases and 4 bases, there was a span of 11 bases. The CDR3 sequence is 14 residues long. Looked up from germline, CDR1 is SGHRS and CDR2 is YFSETQ. CDR3 residues: CASSSGLVYNEQFF. The CDR3 DNA follows: TGCGCCAGCAGCTCTGGACTGGTATACAATGAGCAGTTCTTC.

V and J are TRBV5-1 and TRBJ2-3; possibly TRBD1 for D (5 bases). CDR3 size: 16 residues. V shed 0 bases and J shed 3 bases, with 14 bases lying between them. Germline V gene data show CDR1 as SGHRS and CDR2 as YFSETQ. In DNA, the CDR3 is TGCGCCAGCAGCTTGGCCGCAGGGCCAGAAACAGATACGCAGTATTTT. Its protein is CASSLAAGPETDTQYF.

The chain carries TRBV5-1 and TRBJ2-5; 7 nucleotides align to TRBD1. Germline CDR1 SGHRS, CDR2 YFSETQ. CDR3 size: 14 residues. The ends lost 6 bases at V and 0 bases at J; junction bases unmatched: 5. The CDR3 DNA reads TGCGCCAGCAACCGAGGGACAGACCAAGAGACCCAGTACTTC. It translates to CASNRGTDQETQYF.

The J gene is TRBJ2-5, the V gene TRBV28; unclear D gene. Germline-derived CDR1 and CDR2 are MDHEN and SYDVKM. The length of the CDR3 is 13 residues. Trimming shortened V by 2 bases and J by 2 bases, and 6 bases separated the two germline ends. The CDR3 sequence: CASSLPVQETQYF. In DNA, the CDR3 is TGTGCCAGCAGTTTACCGGTACAAGAGACCCAGTACTTC.

A word on this clone: The sample has other DNA sequences that encode this CDR3 too. This chain links TRBV7-9 with TRBJ1-4, with D possibly TRBD1 on 5 matching bases. Germline assignment: CDR1 SEHNR and CDR2 FQNEAQ (reference sequence). The CDR3 is made up of 14 amino acids. Trimming cost V 5 bases and J 0 bases, with 7 bases left between them. DNA for the CDR3: TGTGCCAGCAGCCCCAGGGCAACTAATGAAAAACTGTTTTTT. Translation gives CASSPRATNEKLFF.

The chain combines TRBV11-3 with TRBJ2-1; unclear D gene. CDR3 length: 13 amino acids. Deletions cut 1 base from V and 3 bases from J, with 4 bases between. CDR1 is SGHNT and CDR2 is YENEEA in the germline V gene. In DNA form, the CDR3 reads TGTGCCAGCAGCTTAGCGGTCTACAATGAGCAGTTCTTC. It is translated as CASSLAVYNEQFF.

V gene TRBV6-5 combines with J gene TRBJ1-5, with 9 bases aligning to TRBD1. Trimming took 3 bases from V and 6 from J; bases not matched to a gene: 9. Germline V CDR1 and CDR2: MNHEY, SVGAGI. The CDR3 extends over 16 amino acids. CDR3 protein: CASSYSGTGRAQPQHF. The CDR3 DNA sequence: TGTGCCAGCAGTTATTCCGGGACAGGGAGGGCTCAGCCCCAGCATTTT.

The chain has TRBV28 and TRBJ1-1, with D possibly being TRBD1 (6 bases). V was trimmed by 10 bases and J by 2 bases, leaving 8 bases between them. This CDR3 comprises 11 residues. The germline V gene encodes CDR1 MDHEN and CDR2 SYDVKM. The CDR3 loop is CATGGNTEAFF. The CDR3 nucleotides read TGTGCCACGGGGGGCAACACTGAAGCTTTCTTT. Supplemented by reference TRBV28 and TRBJ1-1, the full variable domain reads DVKVTQSSRYLVKRTGEKVFLECVQDMDHENMFWYRQDPGLGLRLIYFSYDVKMKEKGDIPEGYSVSREKKERFSLILESASTNQTSMYLCATGGNTEAFFGQGTRLTVV.

V and J are TRBV5-1 and TRBJ2-3; 9 bases match TRBD2. The germline gives CDR1 SGHRS, CDR2 YFSETQ. Trimming took 0 bases from V and 6 from J; bases not matched to a gene: 8. This CDR3 comprises 16 residues. This CDR3 reads CASSLAAAGGPDTQYF. The CDR3 DNA reads TGCGCCAGCAGCTTGGCTGCGGCGGGGGGGCCGGATACGCAGTATTTT. The complete variable domain, with remaining parts taken from reference TRBV5-1 and TRBJ2-3, reads KAGVTQTPRYLIKTRGQQVTLSCSPISGHRSVSWYQQTPGQGLQFLFEYFSETQRNKGNFPGRFSGRQFSNSRSEMNVSTLELGDSALYLCASSLAAAGGPDTQYFGPGTRLTVL.

This chain connects TRBV10-2 to TRBJ1-1; possibly TRBD1 for D (5 bases). The V end was cut by 4 bases, the J end by 4 bases, with 19 bases between. The CDR3 extends over 16 amino acids. Germline loops: CDR1 WSHSY, CDR2 SAAADI. The CDR3 sequence: CASSASGHRVVTEAFF. CDR3 bases: TGCGCCAGCAGTGCGTCGGGGCACCGGGTGGTCACTGAAGCTTTCTTT.

This chain connects TRBV30 to TRBJ1-2; TRBD1 matches 8 bases. From germline, CDR1 is GTSNPN and CDR2 SVGIG (reference sequence). CDR3 length equals 13 residues. With V trimmed by 0 bases and J by 7 bases, 4 bases remained unmatched. The CDR3 DNA is TGTGCCTGGAGTGTAACAGGGGGACGTGGCTACACCTTC. Protein product: CAWSVTGGRGYTF. Combining the CDR3 with reference TRBV30 and TRBJ1-2 gives the whole variable domain SQTIHQWPATLVQPVGSPLSLECTVEGTSNPNLYWYRQAAGRGLQLLFYSVGIGQISSEVPQNLSASRPQDRQFILSSKKLLLSDSGFYLCAWSVTGGRGYTFGSGTRLTVV.

The chain recombines TRBV2 with TRBJ1-1, with 8 bases identical to TRBD1. Germline loops: CDR1 SNHLY, CDR2 FYNNEI. This CDR3 has 12 amino acids. Trimming removed 6 bases from V and 11 bases from J; junction bases left unmatched: 8. As DNA, the CDR3 is TGTGCCAGCAGATCAGGGGGCGATTCGGCTTTCTTT. The encoded protein is CASRSGGDSAFF.